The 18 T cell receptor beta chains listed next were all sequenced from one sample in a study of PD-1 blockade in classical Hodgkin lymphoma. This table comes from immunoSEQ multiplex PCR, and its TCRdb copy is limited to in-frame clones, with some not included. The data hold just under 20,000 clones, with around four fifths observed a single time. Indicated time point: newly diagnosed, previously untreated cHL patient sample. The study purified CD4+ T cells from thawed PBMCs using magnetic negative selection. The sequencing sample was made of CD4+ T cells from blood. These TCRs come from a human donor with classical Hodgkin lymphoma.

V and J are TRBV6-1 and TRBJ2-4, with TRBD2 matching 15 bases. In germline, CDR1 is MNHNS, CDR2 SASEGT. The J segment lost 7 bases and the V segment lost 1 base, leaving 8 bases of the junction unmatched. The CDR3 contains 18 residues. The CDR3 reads CASSEEAAGLAGGNIQYF. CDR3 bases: TGTGCCAGCAGTGAAGAAGCCGCGGGACTAGCGGGAGGTAACATTCAGTACTTC.

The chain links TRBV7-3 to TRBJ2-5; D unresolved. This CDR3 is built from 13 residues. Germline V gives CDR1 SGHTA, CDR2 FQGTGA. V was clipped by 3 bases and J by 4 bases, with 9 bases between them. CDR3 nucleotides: TGTGCCAGCAGCTTCTCTAACACAGAGACCCAGTACTTC. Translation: CASSFSNTETQYF.

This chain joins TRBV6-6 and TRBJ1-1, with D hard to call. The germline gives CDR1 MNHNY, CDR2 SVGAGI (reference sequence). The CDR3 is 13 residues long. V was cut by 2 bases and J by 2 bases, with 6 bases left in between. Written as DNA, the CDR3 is TGTGCCAGCAGTTACAGGGCCAACACTGAAGCTTTCTTT. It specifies CASSYRANTEAFF.

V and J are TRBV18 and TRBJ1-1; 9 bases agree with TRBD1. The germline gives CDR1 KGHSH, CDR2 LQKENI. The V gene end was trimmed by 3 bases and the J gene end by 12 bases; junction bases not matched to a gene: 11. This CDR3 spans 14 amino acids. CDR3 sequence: CASSPTQGAAVTFF. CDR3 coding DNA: TGTGCCAGCTCACCGACACAGGGGGCGGCGGTAACTTTCTTT.

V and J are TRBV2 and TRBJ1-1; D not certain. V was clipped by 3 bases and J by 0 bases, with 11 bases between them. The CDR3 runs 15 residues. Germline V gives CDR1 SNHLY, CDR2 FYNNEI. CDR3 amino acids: CASSEAGAMNTEAFF. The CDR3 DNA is TGTGCCAGCAGTGAGGCAGGAGCCATGAACACTGAAGCTTTCTTT.

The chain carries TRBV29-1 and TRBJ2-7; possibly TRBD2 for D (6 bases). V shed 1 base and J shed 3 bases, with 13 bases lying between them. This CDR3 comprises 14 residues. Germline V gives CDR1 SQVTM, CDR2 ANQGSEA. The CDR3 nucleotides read TGCAGCGTTGAAGGTGATGGAGGGAGCTACGAGCAGTACTTC. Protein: CSVEGDGGSYEQYF.

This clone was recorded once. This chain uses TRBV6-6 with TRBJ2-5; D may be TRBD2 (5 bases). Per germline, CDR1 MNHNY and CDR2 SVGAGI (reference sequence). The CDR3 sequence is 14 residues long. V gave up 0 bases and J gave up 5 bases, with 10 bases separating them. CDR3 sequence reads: CASSYSTGTETQYF. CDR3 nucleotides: TGTGCCAGCAGTTACTCGACGGGAACGGAGACCCAGTACTTC.

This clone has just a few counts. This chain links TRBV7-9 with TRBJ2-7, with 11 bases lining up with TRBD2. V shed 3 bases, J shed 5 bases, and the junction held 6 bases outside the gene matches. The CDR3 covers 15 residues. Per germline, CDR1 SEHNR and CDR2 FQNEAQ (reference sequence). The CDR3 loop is CASSFTSGSGDEQYF. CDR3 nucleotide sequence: TGTGCCAGCAGCTTTACTAGCGGGAGTGGGGACGAGCAGTACTTC.

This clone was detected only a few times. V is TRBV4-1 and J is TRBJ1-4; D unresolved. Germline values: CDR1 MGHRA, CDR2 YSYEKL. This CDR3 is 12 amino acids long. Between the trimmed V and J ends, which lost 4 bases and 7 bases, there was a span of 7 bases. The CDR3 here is CASSRAGEKLFF. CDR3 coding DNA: TGCGCCAGCAGCCGGGCGGGTGAAAAACTGTTTTTT.

The CDR3 loop is CASSSGTVGTDTQYF. The DNA of the CDR3 is TGTGCCAGCAGCTCCGGGACGGTAGGCACAGATACGCAGTATTTT. V usage is TRBV7-2 and J usage is TRBJ2-3, with D perhaps assigned TRBD1 or TRBD2 (5 bases each). The CDR3 consists of 15 residues. Trimming removed 4 bases from V and 1 base from J, with 12 bases in between. Germline V CDR1 and CDR2: SGHTA, FQGNSA.

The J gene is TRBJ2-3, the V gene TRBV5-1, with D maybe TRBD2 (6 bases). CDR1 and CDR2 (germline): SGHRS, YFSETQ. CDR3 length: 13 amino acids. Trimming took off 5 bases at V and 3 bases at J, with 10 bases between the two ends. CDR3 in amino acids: CASRGGRTDTQYF. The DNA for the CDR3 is TGCGCCAGCAGGGGTGGGAGGACAGATACGCAGTATTTT.

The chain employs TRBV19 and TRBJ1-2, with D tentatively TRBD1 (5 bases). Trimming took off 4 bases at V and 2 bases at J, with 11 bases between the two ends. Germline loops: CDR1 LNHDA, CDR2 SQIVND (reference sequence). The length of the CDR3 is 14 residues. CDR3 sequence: CASSKGTENYGYTF. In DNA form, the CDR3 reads TGTGCCAGTAGTAAAGGGACTGAAAACTATGGCTACACCTTC.

The CDR3 DNA reads TGTGCCATCACGGGTGTAGTCTCTGGGGCCAACGTCCTGACTTTC. This translates into CAITGVVSGANVLTF. This rearrangement joins TRBV10-3 to TRBJ2-6; D call uncertain. The V end lost 7 bases, the J end lost 0 bases, and 10 bases lay between the germline ends. The germline V gene encodes CDR1 ENHRY and CDR2 SYGVKD. The CDR3 covers 15 residues.

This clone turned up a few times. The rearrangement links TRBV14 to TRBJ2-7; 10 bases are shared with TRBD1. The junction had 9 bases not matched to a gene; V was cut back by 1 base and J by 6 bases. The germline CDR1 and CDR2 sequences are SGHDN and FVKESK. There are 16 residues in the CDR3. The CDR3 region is CASSQVTGTGVIEQYF. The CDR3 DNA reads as TGTGCCAGCAGCCAAGTCACCGGGACAGGGGTCATCGAGCAGTACTTC.

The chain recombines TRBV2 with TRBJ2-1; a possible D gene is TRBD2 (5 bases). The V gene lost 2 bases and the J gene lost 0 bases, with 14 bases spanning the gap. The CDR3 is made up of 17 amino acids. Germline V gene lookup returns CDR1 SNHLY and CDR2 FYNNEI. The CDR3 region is CASSENPSPSSYNEQFF. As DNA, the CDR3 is TGTGCCAGCAGTGAAAACCCTAGCCCGAGCTCCTACAATGAGCAGTTCTTC. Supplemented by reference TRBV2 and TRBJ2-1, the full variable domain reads EPEVTQTPSHQVTQMGQEVILRCVPISNHLYFYWYRQILGQKVEFLVSFYNNEISEKSEIFDDQFSVERPDGSNFTLKIRSTKLEDSAMYFCASSENPSPSSYNEQFFGPGTRLTVL.

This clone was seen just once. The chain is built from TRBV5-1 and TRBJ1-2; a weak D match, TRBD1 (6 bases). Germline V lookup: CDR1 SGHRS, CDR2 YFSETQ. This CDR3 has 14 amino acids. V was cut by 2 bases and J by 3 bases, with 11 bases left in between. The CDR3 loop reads CASSFTGNDYGYTF. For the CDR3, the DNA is TGCGCCAGCAGCTTCACAGGGAACGACTATGGCTACACCTTC.

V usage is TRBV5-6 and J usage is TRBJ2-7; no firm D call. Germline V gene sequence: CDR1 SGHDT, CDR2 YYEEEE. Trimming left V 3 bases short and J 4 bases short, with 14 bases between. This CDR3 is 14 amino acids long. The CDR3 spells CASSSTPGFYEQYF. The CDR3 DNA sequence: TGTGCCAGCAGCTCGACCCCGGGCTTTTACGAGCAGTACTTC.

Here the CDR3 DNA reads TGTGCCAGCACCTTCTTCGGAGCGGGAAATGCAGATACGCAGTATTTT. This codes for CASTFFGAGNADTQYF. J is TRBJ2-3 and V is TRBV28; TRBD2 agrees at 7 bases. Per the germline V gene, CDR1 is MDHEN and CDR2 is SYDVKM. The V segment lost 7 bases and the J segment 4 bases; nucleotides outside the gene matches: 14. The CDR3 is made up of 16 amino acids.